Each of the 15 T cell receptor beta chains below was sequenced from the same sample in a study of shared clonotypes between healthy human individuals (TCRdb year 2020). Libraries were constructed by the immunoSEQ multiplex PCR assay. Sourced from immuneACCESS, this table was stored by TCRdb with only in-frame sequences that have V and J called. A share of the clones is absent; for the studies checked, an unresolved V gene accounts for under half, and the remainder has no known explanation. A total of hundreds of thousands of clones appear in this sample, roughly 95% of them only once. The ten largest make up approximately 0.1% of the sample. CD8 naive samples consisted of CD45RO-negative cells that were positively selected for CCR7, yielding a CD45RA+CCR7+ population without TemRA cells. The source material was naive CD8+ T cells sorted from blood. The cell subset or site tag for this specimen amounts to: CD45RA+CCR7+. The receptors were gathered from a woman aged 25 to 45 in good health.

This chain uses TRBV13 with TRBJ2-3; D could derive from TRBD1 or TRBD2 (6 bases each). This CDR3 region has 16 residues. Trimming removed 1 base at V and 4 bases at J, with 15 bases between. Germline V gene sequence: CDR1 PRHDT, CDR2 FYEKMQ (reference sequence). The CDR3 region has the DNA TGTGCCAGCAGCTTAGTGGGGGCGGGGTTGGCAGATACGCAGTATTTT. Translated, it gives CASSLVGAGLADTQYF.

The J gene is TRBJ2-7, the V gene TRBV11-2; perhaps TRBD1 as D (6 bases). The CDR3 contains 16 residues. V lost 7 bases to trimming and J lost 0 bases, with 19 bases between them. CDR1 SGHAT and CDR2 FQNNGV come from the germline V gene. Written as DNA, the CDR3 is TGTGCCAGCACCGTAGGGGCCAGGGGAGACTCCTACGAGCAGTACTTC. Translating it yields CASTVGARGDSYEQYF. Using reference TRBV11-2 and TRBJ2-7 for the parts outside the CDR3, the full variable domain is EAGVAQSPRYKIIEKRQSVAFWCNPISGHATLYWYQQILGQGPKLLIQFQNNGVVDDSQLPKDRFSAERLKGVDSTLKIQPAKLEDSAVYLCASTVGARGDSYEQYFGPGTRLTVT.

The J gene is TRBJ1-1, the V gene TRBV28; a possible D gene is TRBD1 (5 bases). The CDR3 sequence is 14 residues long. Trimming removed 3 bases from V and 4 bases from J, with 12 bases in between. The germline V gene has CDR1 MDHEN and CDR2 SYDVKM. The CDR3 nucleotides are TGTGCCAGCAGTTTCGACAGCTCCGGCACTGAAGCTTTCTTT. Its translation is CASSFDSSGTEAFF.

Only one count was recorded for this clone. Other DNA sequences in the same sample also yield this CDR3. This chain connects TRBV27 to TRBJ2-2, with D hard to call. The CDR3 runs to 13 residues. V dropped 3 bases and J dropped 1 base, with 3 bases sitting between them. Germline assignment: CDR1 MNHEY and CDR2 SMNVEV (reference sequence). The CDR3 loop is CASSFRNTGELFF. The CDR3 DNA reads TGTGCCAGCAGTTTTCGGAACACCGGGGAGCTGTTTTTT.

The CDR3 sequence is CASSLERPAQETQYF. The DNA for the CDR3 is TGCGCCAGCAGCTTGGAGCGGCCAGCTCAAGAGACCCAGTACTTC. This chain uses TRBV5-1 with TRBJ2-5, with D possibly matching TRBD2 (5 bases). The CDR3 runs 15 residues. Germline V lookup: CDR1 SGHRS, CDR2 YFSETQ. V shed 0 bases and J shed 2 bases, with 11 bases lying between them.

The chain carries TRBV7-9 and TRBJ2-7, with D possibly TRBD2 on 6 matching bases. Trimming shortened V by 5 bases and J by 3 bases, and 14 bases separated the two germline ends. Per the germline V gene, CDR1 is SEHNR and CDR2 is FQNEAQ (reference sequence). This CDR3 has 14 amino acids. CDR3 sequence: CASSTGTADYEQYF. Here the CDR3 DNA reads TGTGCCAGCAGCACCGGGACTGCAGACTACGAGCAGTACTTC.

A single count supports this clone. V usage is TRBV7-9 and J usage is TRBJ2-5, with TRBD1 identical over 8 bases. The better agreement between TRBJ2-7 and the DNA end casts doubt on the J call. CDR1 and CDR2 (germline): SEHNR, FQNEAQ (reference sequence). This CDR3 contains 15 residues. In DNA, the CDR3 is TGTGCCAGCAGCTTAGGGCAGGGGGCTACGTACGAGCAGTACTTC. Its translation: CASSLGQGATYEQYF.

J is TRBJ2-1 and V is TRBV2, with D maybe TRBD1 (6 bases). This CDR3 spans 15 amino acids. Germline assignment: CDR1 SNHLY and CDR2 FYNNEI. Trimming took off 6 bases at V and 8 bases at J, with 20 bases between the two ends. The CDR3 DNA follows: TGTGCCAGCAGAACGAGCAGGGGTTGGATAGATGAGCAGTTCTTC. Amino acid sequence: CASRTSRGWIDEQFF. The full variable domain, with the rest looked up from reference TRBV2 and TRBJ2-1, is EPEVTQTPSHQVTQMGQEVILRCVPISNHLYFYWYRQILGQKVEFLVSFYNNEISEKSEIFDDQFSVERPDGSNFTLKIRSTKLEDSAMYFCASRTSRGWIDEQFFGPGTRLTVL.

The rearrangement links TRBV2 to TRBJ2-1; D remains unclear. The germline V gene has CDR1 SNHLY and CDR2 FYNNEI. V lost 8 bases, J lost 5 bases, and 13 bases lay in between. This CDR3 comprises 13 residues. The CDR3 sequence is CASGVPSDNEQFF. For the CDR3, the DNA is TGTGCCAGCGGCGTTCCTAGTGACAATGAGCAGTTCTTC.

J is TRBJ2-1 and V is TRBV11-2; 8 nucleotides match TRBD2. The CDR3 totals 16 residues. Trimming cost V 6 bases and J 0 bases; bases outside gene matches: 7. Germline V gives CDR1 SGHAT, CDR2 FQNNGV. In nucleotides, the CDR3 is TGTGCCAGCAGTTCTACTAGCGGATACTCCTACAATGAGCAGTTCTTC. This translates into CASSSTSGYSYNEQFF.

V and J are TRBV10-2 and TRBJ2-7; possibly TRBD2 for D (5 bases). This CDR3 spans 14 amino acids. The V gene's germline CDR1 is WSHSY and CDR2 SAAADI. V gave up 0 bases and J gave up 7 bases, with 13 bases separating them. The CDR3 DNA sequence: TGCGCCAGCAGTGAGTCGAGGAGTGCGGGTGAGCAGTACTTC. It specifies CASSESRSAGEQYF.

The genes are TRBV30 and TRBJ2-5, with D perhaps TRBD2 (6 bases). Trimming cost V 0 bases and J 13 bases, with 18 bases left between them. From germline, CDR1 is GTSNPN and CDR2 SVGIG (reference sequence). The CDR3 loop spans 13 amino acids. CDR3 coding DNA: TGTGCCTGGAGTGTCGGCGGGACCTACGATGGGTACTTC. Translated: CAWSVGGTYDGYF.

V usage is TRBV5-6 and J usage is TRBJ2-5; 12 bases align to TRBD2. V trimming: 2 bases; J trimming: 4 bases; junction bases outside the gene matches: 6. This CDR3 contains 16 residues. Germline CDR1 and CDR2: SGHDT and YYEEEE. The CDR3 protein is CASSFRLAGAGETQYF. The CDR3 coding sequence is TGTGCCAGCAGCTTTCGACTAGCGGGAGCAGGAGAGACCCAGTACTTC.

The chain employs TRBV5-1 and TRBJ2-2; D uncertain. This CDR3 has 12 residues. The ends were cut back, 4 bases at V and 7 bases at J, with 8 bases in the middle. Germline V gene data show CDR1 as SGHRS and CDR2 as YFSETQ. The CDR3 nucleotides are TGCGCCAGCAGCCCGCTCCTCGGGGAGCTGTTTTTT. Protein: CASSPLLGELFF.

V usage is TRBV19 and J usage is TRBJ2-2; 11 bases are a match to TRBD2. V was clipped by 6 bases and J by 5 bases; unmatched bases: 17. Germline V CDR1 and CDR2: LNHDA, SQIVND (reference sequence). The CDR3 is made up of 19 amino acids. CDR3 residues: CASSKPGQLAGGETGELFF. CDR3 sequence (DNA): TGTGCCAGTAGCAAACCGGGGCAGCTAGCGGGAGGTGAGACCGGGGAGCTGTTTTTT.